The T cell receptor beta chain described here comes from a study of post-analysis software for immune sequencing data. Broader study findings: Normalized Chao1 diversity was significantly reduced in patients versus controls. In patients, TRBV5-6, TRBV5-1 and TRBV20-1 belonged to five TRBV segments found more frequently than in controls. Analysis by F measure revealed that same-batch samples clustered strongly together.

CDR1 is MDHEN, CDR2 SYDVKM, per germline. The CDR3 runs 13 residues. J was trimmed by 7 bases and V by 5 bases; bases with no gene match: 4. The TCR beta cDNA libraries contained unique molecular identifiers. There were about 0.95 to 11 million T cells, and approximately 480,000 cDNA molecules came from them. TCRdb reprocessed the PCR reads via MiXCR and lists one record per CDR3 protein. The sample lists roughly 580,000 distinct CDR3 sequences; roughly 46% were seen once. For this clonotype: Its antigen is not known.

This receptor was obtained from a girl aged 5-17 years with multiple sclerosis. The chain links TRBV28 to TRBJ2-1; 8 bases map to TRBD1. Material for sequencing was blood. The CDR3 region is CASSQGAENEQFF. CDR3 nucleotide sequence: TGTGCCAGCAGTCAGGGGGCGGAAAATGAGCAGTTCTTC.